This entry lists 10 T cell receptor beta chains sequenced from one sample in a study of identical twins. One entry per CDR3 protein results from TCRdb running MiXCR on the 5' RACE reads. The sample consists of some 1,600,000 distinct CDR3 sequences, under 35% of them appearing once. Sequencing used cord blood. These receptors were collected from a newborn girl in good health.

The chain carries TRBV4-1 and TRBJ1-2; 8 nucleotides line up with TRBD1. Germline-derived CDR1 and CDR2 are MGHRA and YSYEKL. The CDR3 spans 16 residues. V shed 2 bases, J shed 5 bases, and the junction held 10 bases outside the gene matches. The CDR3 sequence: CASSQLQGAMGYGYTF. The CDR3 DNA reads TGCGCCAGCAGCCAACTCCAGGGGGCGATGGGATATGGCTACACCTTC.

The chain carries TRBV2 and TRBJ2-2; perhaps TRBD1 as D (6 bases). Trimming removed 4 bases at V and 1 base at J, with 10 bases between. The CDR3 consists of 15 residues. Per the germline V gene, CDR1 is SNHLY and CDR2 is FYNNEI. DNA of the CDR3: TGTGCCAGCAGTGGTCGGGACAAGAACACCGGGGAGCTGTTTTTT. This codes for CASSGRDKNTGELFF.

The chain is built from TRBV4-2 and TRBJ2-5, with TRBD1 matching over 9 bases. The CDR3 totals 16 residues. Trimming cost V 0 bases and J 5 bases; bases outside gene matches: 7. Per the germline V gene, CDR1 is LGHNA and CDR2 is YNFKEQ. This CDR3 is CASSQDNRGHWETQYF. CDR3 DNA: TGTGCCAGCAGCCAAGATAACAGGGGGCATTGGGAGACCCAGTACTTC.

The table lists this clonotype with many counts. The J gene is TRBJ1-5, the V gene TRBV7-2; D perhaps matches TRBD1 (6 bases). The CDR3 runs 14 residues. Trimming left V 6 bases short and J 2 bases short, with 11 bases between. The germline V gene has CDR1 SGHTA and CDR2 FQGNSA. The CDR3 is CASSSRTGNQPQHF. The CDR3 DNA reads as TGTGCCAGCAGTTCTAGGACAGGCAATCAGCCCCAGCATTTT.

This clonotype was seen a handful of times. V gene TRBV5-6 combines with J gene TRBJ2-7; 13 nucleotides line up with TRBD2. This CDR3 is built from 17 residues. Germline V lookup: CDR1 SGHDT, CDR2 YYEEEE. Germline trimming cut 2 bases from V and 0 bases from J; bases unmatched to any gene: 5. The CDR3 loop reads CASSLETSGGFSYEQYF. The CDR3 region has the DNA TGTGCCAGCAGCTTAGAGACTAGCGGGGGGTTCTCCTACGAGCAGTACTTC.

This clonotype was counted only a few times. This chain connects TRBV2 to TRBJ1-4; no clear D. CDR1 SNHLY and CDR2 FYNNEI come from the germline V gene. Trimming stripped 1 base from V and 4 bases from J, with 10 bases between. The CDR3 consists of 15 residues. The CDR3 loop is CASSEEPGLNEKLFF. Written as DNA, the CDR3 is TGTGCCAGCAGTGAAGAGCCAGGTCTTAATGAAAAACTGTTTTTT. Together with reference TRBV2 and TRBJ1-4, the CDR3 gives the full variable domain: EPEVTQTPSHQVTQMGQEVILRCVPISNHLYFYWYRQILGQKVEFLVSFYNNEISEKSEIFDDQFSVERPDGSNFTLKIRSTKLEDSAMYFCASSEEPGLNEKLFFGSGTQLSVL.

About this clonotype itself: An end of the junction differs from the germline gene, which may be a read error. This sequence joins TRBV12-3 or TRBV12-4 and TRBJ2-1; 7 bases fit TRBD2. The CDR3 is made up of 15 amino acids. For the CDR3, the DNA is TGTGCCTGCAGTTCTAGCGGCACTCACTACAATGAGCAGTTCTTC. Translation: CACSSSGTHYNEQFF.

Worth noting for this clonotype: The conserved final phenylalanine or tryptophan is absent from the CDR3, which likely points to a read error. The DNA is left out, because the CDR3 cannot be placed on it with certainty; the CDR3 is given as TCRdb lists it. V and J are TRBV12-3 or TRBV12-4 and TRBJ2-3; TRBD1, the D gene given by the table, was not confirmed from the DNA. The CDR3 is 17 residues long, counting both termini. The chain's CDR3 is CASSSLRDRLKTDTQYS.

The chain carries TRBV11-3 and TRBJ2-2, with TRBD1 identical over 11 bases. Trimming removed 5 bases from V and 4 bases from J; junction bases left unmatched: 12. Germline CDR1 SGHNT, CDR2 YENEEA. The CDR3 spans 18 residues. The DNA of the CDR3 is TGTGCCAGCAGCACCAGACTTGGACAGGGGGCCGGCACCGGGGAGCTGTTTTTT. This translates into CASSTRLGQGAGTGELFF.

The V and J genes are TRBV5-1 and TRBJ2-3, with 9 bases fitting TRBD2. The germline V gene encodes CDR1 SGHRS and CDR2 YFSETQ. V shed 6 bases, J shed 5 bases, and the junction held 7 bases outside the gene matches. The CDR3 is 14 amino acids. CDR3: CASTTGGGGDTQYF. CDR3 DNA sequence: TGCGCCAGCACCACTGGCGGGGGGGGAGATACGCAGTATTTT.